This TCR beta chain was identified during a study of T cells in tuberculosis. Study-wide points: Some low-affinity tetramer-binding T cells may be absent from this sample.

Thawed, overnight-rested PBMC were stained with GMM-loaded CD1B tetramer, viability dye and anti-CD3, then sorted. The CD1B tetramers carried C32 glucose monomycolate purified from Rhodococcus equi. Approximately 95,000 tetramer-negative cells were sorted from each donor. Chain pairing is unknown; alpha and beta were sequenced separately. The data were produced by immunoSEQ multiplex PCR, yet TCRdb's version contains in-frame clones alone and is incomplete. The table has 54,000 or so clones, roughly 79% seen once; the top ten hold roughly 13%. The sequenced material came from CD1b-GMM tetramer-negative cells sorted from PBMCs. The TCR was taken from an adult woman with latent tuberculosis.

The CDR3 region is CASSLEQGLNSPLHF. CDR3 nucleotides: TGTGCCAGCAGCTTAGAACAGGGGCTAAATTCACCCCTCCACTTT. The V and J genes are TRBV11-3 and TRBJ1-6, with 7 bases aligning to TRBD1. V lost 0 bases to trimming and J lost 7 bases; unmatched junction nucleotides: 3. Germline V gives CDR1 SGHNT, CDR2 YENEEA. This CDR3 spans 15 amino acids.